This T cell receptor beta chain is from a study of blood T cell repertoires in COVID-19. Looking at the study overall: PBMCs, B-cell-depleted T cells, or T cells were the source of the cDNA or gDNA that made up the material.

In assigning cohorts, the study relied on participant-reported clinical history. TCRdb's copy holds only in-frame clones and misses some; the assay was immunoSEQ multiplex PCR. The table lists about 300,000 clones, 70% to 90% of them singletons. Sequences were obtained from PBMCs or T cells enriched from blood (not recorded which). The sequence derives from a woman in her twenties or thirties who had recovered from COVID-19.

CDR3 sequence: CASRGTGDGYEQYF. In DNA, the CDR3 is TGTGCCAGTAGGGGGACAGGGGACGGCTACGAGCAGTACTTC. This chain uses TRBV19 with TRBJ2-7; 10 bases are a match to TRBD1. Germline loops: CDR1 LNHDA, CDR2 SQIVND (reference sequence). With V trimmed by 6 bases and J by 3 bases, 5 bases remained unmatched. This CDR3 contains 14 residues.